One and the same sample provided the 31 T cell receptor beta chains below, sequenced in a study of radiotherapy plus CTLA-4 blockade in lung cancer (dated by TCRdb to the late 2010s). The library was made by the immunoSEQ multiplex PCR assay. Entries here come from immuneACCESS through TCRdb and include only in-frame sequences with V and J called. Some clones fail to appear in such tables; in the studies checked, an unresolved V gene covers under half of the shortfall, and the cause of the remainder is unknown. Within this sample are about 72,000 clones, with about 85% of them counted one time only. The top ten hold less than 5% of the sample. Sample: peripheral blood, taken from a patient treated with radiotherapy plus ipilimumab. The source is a human donor with non-small cell lung cancer who had a partial response to radiotherapy plus ipilimumab.

The CDR3 DNA sequence: TGCGCCAGCAGCGAGGTGGGTTATGGCCCTGACGAGCAGTACTTC. Translated: CASSEVGYGPDEQYF. The chain couples TRBV5-1 to TRBJ2-5; D remains ambiguous. Matching the DNA end better, TRBJ2-7 makes the J call doubtful. The CDR3 totals 15 residues. Germline V gene data show CDR1 as SGHRS and CDR2 as YFSETQ.

This chain joins TRBV6-6 and TRBJ2-3; 9 bases are shared with TRBD1. Germline CDR1 MNHNY, CDR2 SVGAGI (reference sequence). CDR3 length: 16 residues. Trimming removed 1 base from V and 0 bases from J; junction bases left unmatched: 2. The CDR3 protein is CASSYWGQGSTDTQYF. CDR3 sequence (DNA): TGTGCCAGCAGTTACTGGGGACAGGGCAGCACAGATACGCAGTATTTT.

This clone was detected once. The rearrangement uses TRBV29-1 and TRBJ2-5, with TRBD1 identical over 8 bases. The CDR3 totals 15 residues. V lost 4 bases and J lost 1; bases outside the gene matches: 8. The germline V gene encodes CDR1 SQVTM and CDR2 ANQGSEA. The CDR3 protein is CSVARQGSLQETQYF. For the CDR3, the DNA is TGCAGCGTTGCCCGACAGGGGTCCCTCCAAGAGACCCAGTACTTC.

The chain carries TRBV28 and TRBJ2-7, with D possibly being TRBD1 (5 bases). This CDR3 region has 13 residues. CDR1 is MDHEN and CDR2 is SYDVKM in the germline V gene. V was cut by 3 bases and J by 2 bases, with 8 bases left in between. The CDR3 loop reads CASSLGPAYEQYF. The DNA for the CDR3 is TGTGCCAGCAGTTTGGGGCCGGCCTACGAGCAGTACTTC.

The chain is built from TRBV5-4 and TRBJ2-7, with D uncertain. This CDR3 has 13 amino acids. V was cut by 0 bases and J by 2 bases, with 6 bases left in between. In germline, CDR1 is SGHNT, CDR2 YYREEE (reference sequence). The CDR3 DNA reads as TGTGCCAGCAGCTTGGGTGGGCCCTACGAGCAGTACTTC. Amino acid sequence: CASSLGGPYEQYF.

In DNA, the CDR3 is TGTGCCAGCAGCGAACAGGATAACACTGAAGCTTTCTTT. Translation: CASSEQDNTEAFF. The chain has TRBV28 and TRBJ1-1; D possibly corresponds to TRBD1 (5 bases). The V end lost 6 bases, the J end lost 2 bases, and 10 bases lay between the germline ends. CDR1 and CDR2 (germline): MDHEN, SYDVKM. This CDR3 region has 13 residues.

The rearrangement links TRBV12-5 to TRBJ2-2, with TRBD2 matching over 14 bases. The germline V gene encodes CDR1 LGHNT and CDR2 FRNRAP. V shed 7 bases and J 1 base; nucleotides not matched to a gene: 5. The CDR3 loop spans 17 amino acids. The CDR3, as DNA: TGTGCTAGTGCCTTAGGGACTAGCGGGAGGAACACCGGGGAGCTGTTTTTT. It specifies CASALGTSGRNTGELFF.

This clone was found once. The chain carries TRBV30 and TRBJ1-4; TRBD1 is a possible D gene (5 bases). V was clipped by 2 bases and J by 8 bases, with 15 bases between them. The germline gives CDR1 GTSNPN, CDR2 SVGIG (reference sequence). The CDR3 is made up of 14 amino acids. In nucleotides, the CDR3 is TGTGCCTGGAGTCGCAGGGTGTCGGAAGAAAAACTGTTTTTT. This gives the protein CAWSRRVSEEKLFF.

The V call is TRBV15, the J call TRBJ2-7; 12 bases align to TRBD1. This CDR3 is built from 16 residues. V dropped 4 bases and J dropped 2; count of bases not matched to a gene: 6. From germline, CDR1 is LNHNV and CDR2 YYDKDF (reference sequence). CDR3 coding DNA: TGTGCCACCAGCATCCCCGGGACAGGGGGCACCTACGAGCAGTACTTC. Translating gives CATSIPGTGGTYEQYF.

This clone was found a few times. The CDR3 DNA reads TGTGCCAGCAGCCCTAGCGGGAGTCAGGGAAACATTCAGTACTTC. This codes for CASSPSGSQGNIQYF. The rearrangement joins TRBV5-5 to TRBJ2-4, with TRBD2 matching over 10 bases. This CDR3 is built from 15 residues. The germline CDR1 and CDR2 sequences are SGHKS and YYEKEE (reference sequence). The trim removed 4 bases at V and 6 bases at J, leaving 7 bases unmatched.

The genes are TRBV29-1 and TRBJ2-2, with 7 bases identical to TRBD1. From germline, CDR1 is SQVTM and CDR2 ANQGSEA. The ends lost 6 bases at V and 2 bases at J; junction bases unmatched: 6. The CDR3 runs to 14 residues. In DNA form, the CDR3 reads TGCAGCGTCCCCGGGACAGCAAACACCGGGGAGCTGTTTTTT. Translated, it gives CSVPGTANTGELFF.

The chain has TRBV9 and TRBJ1-4; 7 positions match TRBD1. Germline CDR1 SGDLS, CDR2 YYNGEE. CDR3 length: 15 residues. V dropped 4 bases and J dropped 4; count of bases not matched to a gene: 7. The CDR3 DNA is TGTGCCAGCAGCCCGCAGACAGGGTTTAATGAAAAACTGTTTTTT. This encodes CASSPQTGFNEKLFF.

This chain uses TRBV10-1 with TRBJ2-1; 10 nucleotides agree with TRBD1. This CDR3 contains 14 residues. From germline, CDR1 is WNHNN and CDR2 SYGVQD (reference sequence). The junction had 5 bases not matched to a gene; V was cut back by 5 bases and J by 7 bases. The CDR3 sequence: CASSRQGAQNEQFF. The CDR3 bases are TGCGCCAGCAGTAGACAGGGGGCGCAAAATGAGCAGTTCTTC.

The V call is TRBV25-1, the J call TRBJ1-1; D is possibly TRBD1 (6 bases). Germline V lookup: CDR1 MGHDK, CDR2 SYGVNS. V was clipped by 7 bases and J by 5 bases, with 23 bases between them. The CDR3 is 16 residues long. This CDR3 reads CASTSPTGAGGTEAFF. In DNA form, the CDR3 reads TGTGCCAGCACATCCCCGACAGGCGCCGGGGGGACTGAAGCTTTCTTT.

The J gene is TRBJ2-7, the V gene TRBV11-2; maybe TRBD1 (6 bases). Germline lookup yields CDR1 SGHAT and CDR2 FQNNGV. The CDR3 covers 14 residues. The germline V and J ends were trimmed by 1 base and 0 bases, with 7 bases remaining between them. The CDR3, as DNA: TGTGCCAGCAGCTTAGTCAGGGGCTCCTACGAGCAGTACTTC. Encoded protein: CASSLVRGSYEQYF.

The chain links TRBV7-9 to TRBJ2-1; 7 bases match TRBD1. After removal of 2 bases from V and 6 bases from J, the junction contained 4 bases not matched to a gene. The CDR3 is 14 amino acids. CDR1 SEHNR and CDR2 FQNEAQ come from the germline V gene (reference sequence). DNA of the CDR3: TGTGCCAGCAGCTTAAGGGGGCGCACCAATGAGCAGTTCTTC. It yields the protein CASSLRGRTNEQFF.

The J gene is TRBJ1-5, the V gene TRBV5-6; no firm D call. Germline V lookup: CDR1 SGHDT, CDR2 YYEEEE. The CDR3 runs to 13 residues. With 1 base removed from V and 6 bases from J, the gap between germline ends came to 8 bases. This chain's CDR3 is CASSLSPGQPQHF. The CDR3 DNA reads TGTGCCAGCAGCTTGAGTCCGGGTCAGCCCCAGCATTTT.

V usage is TRBV10-3 and J usage is TRBJ2-1, with D maybe TRBD1 (6 bases). The CDR3 extends over 15 amino acids. Germline loops: CDR1 ENHRY, CDR2 SYGVKD. The CDR3: CASRRAGDPYNEQFF. For the CDR3, the DNA is TGTGCTTCCCGCCGGGCAGGGGACCCCTACAATGAGCAGTTCTTC.

The CDR3 DNA follows: TGTGCCAGCAGCTCACACCACAGGGGGTACGGTGAGCAGTTCTTC. The encoded protein is CASSSHHRGYGEQFF. The genes are TRBV5-6 and TRBJ2-1; the match to TRBD1 covers 8 bases. Germline CDR1 SGHDT, CDR2 YYEEEE. V lost 3 bases and J lost 9; bases outside the gene matches: 11. The CDR3 is 15 amino acids.

This chain links TRBV18 with TRBJ2-2; D is unresolved. The V gene lost 0 bases and the J gene lost 0 bases, with 11 bases spanning the gap. Germline lookup yields CDR1 KGHSH and CDR2 LQKENI. CDR3 size: 17 residues. The CDR3 here is CASSPPWAQSNTGELFF. The CDR3 DNA is TGTGCCAGCTCACCACCGTGGGCCCAGTCGAACACCGGGGAGCTGTTTTTT.

The chain combines TRBV19 with TRBJ1-1, with 7 bases identical to TRBD1. Germline V CDR1 and CDR2: LNHDA, SQIVND (reference sequence). The CDR3 length is 14 residues. Trimming cost V 6 bases and J 0 bases; bases outside gene matches: 4. The CDR3 region has the DNA TGTGCCAGTAGATGGGACAGCATGAACACTGAAGCTTTCTTT. This codes for CASRWDSMNTEAFF. The entire variable domain, with the rest obtained from reference TRBV19 and TRBJ1-1, is as follows: DGGITQSPKYLFRKEGQNVTLSCEQNLNHDAMYWYRQDPGQGLRLIYYSQIVNDFQKGDIAEGYSVSREKKESFPLTVTSAQKNPTAFYLCASRWDSMNTEAFFGQGTRLTVV.

The chain combines TRBV28 with TRBJ2-5, with TRBD1 matching 8 bases. The last part of the DNA fits TRBJ2-7 better; the J call may be wrong. Germline V gene lookup returns CDR1 MDHEN and CDR2 SYDVKM. There are 15 residues in the CDR3. The CDR3 DNA follows: TGTGCCAGCAGTCCTAACAGGGGGAGCTCCTACGAGCAGTACTTC. This translates into CASSPNRGSSYEQYF.

This rearrangement joins TRBV6-5 to TRBJ2-2, with a tentative D call TRBD2 (6 bases). Germline V gene sequence: CDR1 MNHEY, CDR2 SVGAGI. Trimming took off 6 bases at V and 3 bases at J, with 14 bases between the two ends. The CDR3 has 15 amino acids. The CDR3, as DNA: TGTGCCAGCAGCCCCGGGACTGGGGACACCGGGGAGCTGTTTTTT. Translating gives CASSPGTGDTGELFF.

The J gene is TRBJ1-1, the V gene TRBV19; perhaps TRBD1 as D (5 bases). V was clipped by 0 bases and J by 4 bases, with 12 bases between them. Germline V gives CDR1 LNHDA, CDR2 SQIVND (reference sequence). There are 15 residues in the CDR3. CDR3 amino acids: CASSIEEEGSTEAFF. In DNA form, the CDR3 reads TGTGCCAGTAGTATAGAGGAGGAGGGGAGCACTGAAGCTTTCTTT.

The chain links TRBV5-5 to TRBJ2-1; 10 bases are shared with TRBD2. There are 15 residues in the CDR3. Trimming removed 4 bases from V and 1 base from J; junction bases left unmatched: 2. Germline V CDR1 and CDR2: SGHKS, YYEKEE (reference sequence). The CDR3 DNA is TGTGCCAGCAGCGTAGCGGGAGGATCCTACAATGAGCAGTTCTTC. As protein: CASSVAGGSYNEQFF.

V gene TRBV14 combines with J gene TRBJ1-1, with D unclear. CDR3 size: 15 residues. Germline CDR1 is SGHDN and CDR2 is FVKESK. V lost 4 bases and J 1 base, leaving 13 bases between the germline ends. CDR3 sequence reads: CASSLYSGRNTEAFF. The CDR3, as DNA: TGTGCCAGCAGCCTCTACTCTGGTAGGAACACTGAAGCTTTCTTT.

The V and J genes are TRBV5-1 and TRBJ1-1; D call uncertain. From germline, CDR1 is SGHRS and CDR2 YFSETQ. Trimming cost V 9 bases and J 3 bases, with 21 bases left between them. The CDR3 runs to 15 residues. The CDR3 DNA is TGCGCCAACCTGGTTCCAAGCATCCGGGACACTGAAGCTTTCTTT. It specifies CANLVPSIRDTEAFF.

The rearrangement joins TRBV7-2 to TRBJ1-1, with TRBD1 matching over 7 bases. Germline lookup yields CDR1 SGHTA and CDR2 FQGNSA. The CDR3 loop spans 13 amino acids. The CDR3 here is CANTRQGNTEAFF. Here the CDR3 DNA reads TGTGCAAACACCCGACAGGGCAACACTGAAGCTTTCTTT.

The chain combines TRBV5-6 with TRBJ1-2; no clear D gene. V was pared by 4 bases and J by 7 bases, with 11 bases between. Germline loops: CDR1 SGHDT, CDR2 YYEEEE. The CDR3 is 12 residues long. The CDR3 DNA follows: TGTGCCAGCAGCCTACGGGAGCGTGGCTACACCTTC. This encodes CASSLRERGYTF.

The chain is built from TRBV28 and TRBJ1-1; 12 nucleotides match TRBD1. V was clipped by 6 bases and J by 5 bases; unmatched bases: 7. The CDR3 sequence is 15 residues long. Germline-derived CDR1 and CDR2 are MDHEN and SYDVKM. The chain's CDR3 is CASSRGTGGLTEAFF. CDR3 coding DNA: TGTGCCAGCAGCCGAGGGACAGGGGGCTTAACTGAAGCTTTCTTT.

This sequence joins TRBV4-1 and TRBJ2-2; D ambiguous. Trimming took 4 bases from V and 5 from J, leaving 14 bases between them. Germline CDR1 MGHRA, CDR2 YSYEKL. The CDR3 consists of 15 residues. Here the CDR3 reads CASSPYEKWTGELFF. DNA of the CDR3: TGCGCCAGCAGCCCCTACGAAAAATGGACCGGGGAGCTGTTTTTT.